Following are 14 T cell receptor beta chains from one sample sequenced in a study of T cells in localized non-small cell lung cancer. Clones were read by immunoSEQ multiplex PCR, and TCRdb kept only the in-frame ones, dropping some. In the table there are tens of thousands of clones, over 60% of which are singletons. The sequencing here drew on PBMCs, taken before any cancer treatment. These receptors were collected from a woman between 40 and 69 years old with stage II lung adenocarcinoma.

The V call is TRBV29-1, the J call TRBJ1-1; TRBD1 is a possible D gene (5 bases). Germline loops: CDR1 SQVTM, CDR2 ANQGSEA. This CDR3 comprises 12 residues. Trimming left V 3 bases short and J 5 bases short, with 10 bases between. The DNA for the CDR3 is TGCAGCGTTGAGATTAGGGGAACTGAAGCTTTCTTT. Its translation: CSVEIRGTEAFF.

V gene TRBV10-3 combines with J gene TRBJ1-1; D gene ambiguous. The CDR3 loop spans 13 amino acids. In germline, CDR1 is ENHRY, CDR2 SYGVKD. V lost 3 bases to trimming and J lost 1 base, with 6 bases between them. The CDR3 spells CAISDNRNTEAFF. CDR3 DNA sequence: TGTGCCATCAGTGATAACCGGAACACTGAAGCTTTCTTT.

The J gene is TRBJ1-6, the V gene TRBV28, with 7 bases identical to TRBD1. Germline V lookup: CDR1 MDHEN, CDR2 SYDVKM. J was trimmed by 6 bases and V by 3 bases; bases with no gene match: 5. The CDR3 is 15 amino acids. CDR3 sequence (DNA): TGTGCCAGCAGTTTGTCCGGGACAGCTAATTCACCCCTCCACTTT. It codes for CASSLSGTANSPLHF.

The genes are TRBV6-5 and TRBJ1-1, with 8 bases identical to TRBD1. The J segment lost 4 bases and the V segment lost 6 bases, leaving 10 bases of the junction unmatched. This CDR3 is built from 15 residues. CDR1 MNHEY and CDR2 SVGAGI come from the germline V gene. In nucleotides, the CDR3 is TGTGCCAGCAGCTCTCTACAGGGGGGACGCACTGAAGCTTTCTTT. As protein: CASSSLQGGRTEAFF.

The genes are TRBV5-4 and TRBJ1-3; 8 bases are a match to TRBD1. V shed 4 bases, J shed 1 base, and the junction held 7 bases outside the gene matches. Germline lookup yields CDR1 SGHNT and CDR2 YYREEE (reference sequence). The CDR3 spans 16 residues. CDR3 bases: TGTGCCAGCAGCAAGGGACAGGATGGATCTGGAAACACCATATATTTT. Translation: CASSKGQDGSGNTIYF.

This chain connects TRBV7-2 to TRBJ1-5; no firm D call. CDR3 length: 15 amino acids. Trimming shortened V by 4 bases and J by 0 bases, and 10 bases separated the two germline ends. Germline assignment: CDR1 SGHTA and CDR2 FQGNSA. CDR3 nucleotides: TGTGCCAGCAGCTCCGATTACTATAGCAATCAGCCCCAGCATTTT. The encoded protein is CASSSDYYSNQPQHF.

The chain combines TRBV7-9 with TRBJ1-1; D remains unclear. This CDR3 spans 11 amino acids. Trimming shortened V by 4 bases and J by 8 bases, and 8 bases separated the two germline ends. Germline CDR1 reads SEHNR; CDR2 reads FQNEAQ (reference sequence). CDR3 in amino acids: CASSYQLEAFF. The CDR3 bases are TGTGCCAGCAGCTACCAATTAGAAGCTTTCTTT.

The table lists this clone with a count of one. The chain carries TRBV7-9 and TRBJ1-1, with D possibly matching TRBD1 (6 bases). Germline assignment: CDR1 SEHNR and CDR2 FQNEAQ (reference sequence). V lost 5 bases and J 0 bases, leaving 19 bases between the germline ends. The CDR3 sequence is 17 residues long. CDR3 DNA: TGTGCCAGCAGCCTAGTAGGTGGGGGCAGGCTGAACACTGAAGCTTTCTTT. It translates to CASSLVGGGRLNTEAFF.

This clone was found a few times. This chain connects TRBV6-4 to TRBJ2-3; TRBD2 agrees at 14 bases. The CDR3 covers 16 residues. CDR1 is MRHNA and CDR2 is SNTAGT in the germline V gene. V gave up 0 bases and J gave up 4 bases; unmatched junction bases: 0. For the CDR3, the DNA is TGTGCCAGCAGTGACTCGACTAGCGGGGGGGCAGATACGCAGTATTTT. This gives the protein CASSDSTSGGADTQYF.

This chain uses TRBV19 with TRBJ2-3; 7 nucleotides align to TRBD2. Germline V gene sequence: CDR1 LNHDA, CDR2 SQIVND (reference sequence). The CDR3 loop spans 13 amino acids. V was clipped by 6 bases and J by 6 bases; unmatched bases: 6. CDR3 in DNA: TGTGCCAGTAGATCGGGAGGCGCCGATACGCAGTATTTT. Translating gives CASRSGGADTQYF. Complete variable domain (other parts from reference TRBV19 and TRBJ2-3): DGGITQSPKYLFRKEGQNVTLSCEQNLNHDAMYWYRQDPGQGLRLIYYSQIVNDFQKGDIAEGYSVSREKKESFPLTVTSAQKNPTAFYLCASRSGGADTQYFGPGTRLTVL.

The V call is TRBV4-2, the J call TRBJ1-4; 7 bases line up with TRBD1. V trimming: 5 bases; J trimming: 8 bases; junction bases outside the gene matches: 8. Germline loops: CDR1 LGHNA, CDR2 YNFKEQ. This CDR3 contains 14 residues. The CDR3 protein is CASSSQGGGEKLFF. The CDR3, as DNA: TGTGCCAGCAGCTCTCAGGGGGGTGGGGAAAAACTGTTTTTT.

The chain recombines TRBV5-4 with TRBJ1-3; D gene uncertain. V lost 4 bases and J 4 bases, leaving 9 bases between the germline ends. CDR1 and CDR2 from the germline V gene are SGHNT and YYREEE (reference sequence). The CDR3 runs to 13 residues. The DNA for the CDR3 is TGTGCCAGCAGCCCTTGGTCCGGAAACACCATATATTTT. It translates to CASSPWSGNTIYF.

V usage is TRBV6-1 and J usage is TRBJ1-5; D gene unclear. V lost 3 bases and J lost 2, with 8 bases in between. This CDR3 spans 14 amino acids. CDR1 and CDR2 (germline): MNHNS, SASEGT. The CDR3 DNA follows: TGTGCCAGCAGTGAGAAGGGTGGCAATCAGCCCCAGCATTTT. This translates into CASSEKGGNQPQHF.

The chain couples TRBV6-1 to TRBJ1-6; D is ambiguous. From germline, CDR1 is MNHNS and CDR2 SASEGT. V was clipped by 0 bases and J by 7 bases, with 7 bases between them. CDR3 length: 14 amino acids. The CDR3 bases are TGTGCCAGCAGTGAAGCCCCGGACAATTCACCCCTCCACTTT. Translated: CASSEAPDNSPLHF.